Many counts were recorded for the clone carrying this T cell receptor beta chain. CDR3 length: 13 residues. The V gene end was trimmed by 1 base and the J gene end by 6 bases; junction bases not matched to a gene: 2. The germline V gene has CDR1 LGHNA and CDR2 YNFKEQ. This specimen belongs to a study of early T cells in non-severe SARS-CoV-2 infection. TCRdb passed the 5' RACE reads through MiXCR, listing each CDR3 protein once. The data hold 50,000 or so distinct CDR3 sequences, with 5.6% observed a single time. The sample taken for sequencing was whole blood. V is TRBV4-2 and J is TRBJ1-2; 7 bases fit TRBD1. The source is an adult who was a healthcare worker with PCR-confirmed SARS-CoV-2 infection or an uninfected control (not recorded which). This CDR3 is CASSQVQGNGYTF. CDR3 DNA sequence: TGTGCCAGCAGCCAAGTACAGGGGAATGGCTACACCTTC.